Detailed here is one TCR beta chain. V lost 4 bases to trimming and J lost 6 bases; unmatched junction nucleotides: 2. The CDR3 is 12 amino acids. The germline CDR1 and CDR2 sequences are LNHDA and SQIVND (reference sequence). This sample is part of a study of blood T cell repertoires in COVID-19. Overall study: Acute and convalescent COVID-19 samples came from the United States, Italy and Spain.

Cohort assignment relied on participant-reported clinical history. Under the authors' procedure: Amplification with reference gene primers provided the estimates of nucleated cell counts. Clones were sequenced by immunoSEQ multiplex PCR, and TCRdb holds only the in-frame ones, with some missing. Clonal size and the V and J genes are those of that table, whereas D and trimming came from the DNA. The profile shows 220,000 or so clones, around 91% of them singletons. This sequence was found in a man under 40 who had been exposed to COVID-19. The rearrangement links TRBV19 to TRBJ2-7, with 8 positions matching TRBD1. Specimen: PBMCs or T cells enriched from blood (not recorded which). The DNA of the CDR3 is TGTGCCAGTAGTACGACAGGGGTCGAGCAGTACTTC. Translation gives CASSTTGVEQYF.